The TCR beta chain described here comes from a study of blood T cell repertoires in COVID-19. About the study: T cells, B-cell-depleted T cells, or PBMCs provided the cDNA or gDNA that served as material.

The CDR3 length is 16 residues. Germline V CDR1 and CDR2: SEHNR, FQNEAQ (reference sequence). J lost 6 bases, V lost 5 bases, and 14 bases had no gene match. In the source study's methods: It was from reference gene primer amplification that nucleated cell counts were estimated. TCRdb keeps only in-frame clones here, not all; method: immunoSEQ multiplex PCR. The D gene and trimming were derived from the DNA, and the V and J assignments and clone size from that table. Of 100,000 to 120,000 clones listed, roughly 79% are singletons. The rearrangement joins TRBV7-9 to TRBJ2-7; 9 bases are shared with TRBD1. The material sequenced was peripheral blood. This receptor was identified in a woman aged 80 or older with active or convalescent COVID-19. The CDR3 bases are TGTGCCAGCAGCCCTACCAAAGGGACAGGGAAACCCGAGCAGTACTTC. Its translation is CASSPTKGTGKPEQYF.